This T cell receptor beta chain was recovered during a study of T-cell memory formation after mild COVID-19. The trim removed 4 bases at V and 4 bases at J, leaving 8 bases unmatched. The germline V gene has CDR1 SGHKS and CDR2 YYEKEE (reference sequence). The CDR3 consists of 15 residues. TCRdb processed the 5' RACE reads anew with MiXCR; each CDR3 protein has one entry. The sample holds 530,000 or so distinct CDR3 sequences; 15% to 20% are singletons and the top ten take roughly 8%. This TCR came from an adult woman who had mild COVID-19 (a few samples of this study predate the infection). Cell type and time point are not known. V usage is TRBV5-5 and J usage is TRBJ1-5; 7 nucleotides align to TRBD1. Sequenced input: PBMCs or a T cell subset sorted from them (not recorded which). The CDR3 protein is CASSPTGEKNQPQHF. In DNA form, the CDR3 reads TGTGCCAGCAGCCCCACAGGGGAGAAGAATCAGCCCCAGCATTTT.